Each of the 22 T cell receptor beta chains below was sequenced from the same sample in a study of human T cells and chemical hapten exposure. Each CDR3 protein gets one entry after TCRdb re-called the RACE reads with MiXCR. Of approximately 400,000 distinct CDR3 sequences in the sample, roughly 5% are singletons; the top ten hold just over 2.5%. The time point: pre-sensitization, week 0. Treatment specified: therapeutic diphenylcyclopropenone sensitization with weekly scalp DPC. The specimen was whole blood, collected in connection with sensitization to the hapten diphenylcyclopropenone (DPC). These receptors were taken from a woman between 50 and 59 years old with alopecia areata. Some clones in this sample may be carry-over from other donors' samples.

The sample holds a few counts of this clonotype. V usage is TRBV4-1 and J usage is TRBJ2-1; D may be TRBD1 (5 bases). The CDR3 spans 15 residues. Trimming shortened V by 4 bases and J by 6 bases, and 16 bases separated the two germline ends. CDR1 is MGHRA and CDR2 is YSYEKL in the germline V gene. This CDR3 reads CASSPRLGEVNEQFF. The CDR3 DNA is TGCGCCAGCAGCCCGCGCCTAGGGGAAGTCAATGAGCAGTTCTTC.

There are many counts of this clonotype. This sequence joins TRBV7-2 and TRBJ2-3; maybe TRBD2 (6 bases). The CDR3 loop spans 14 amino acids. The germline CDR1 and CDR2 sequences are SGHTA and FQGNSA. Between the trimmed V and J ends, which lost 1 base and 6 bases, there was a span of 11 bases. The CDR3 loop is CASSLVGGRDTQYF. The CDR3 DNA reads as TGTGCCAGCAGCTTAGTGGGAGGAAGGGATACGCAGTATTTT.

The V gene is TRBV15, the J gene TRBJ1-5; no clear D gene. Germline V gives CDR1 LNHNV, CDR2 YYDKDF (reference sequence). This CDR3 spans 14 amino acids. V lost 4 bases and J lost 1, with 8 bases in between. CDR3 coding DNA: TGTGCCACCAGCACCCTCTTCAGCAATCAGCCCCAGCATTTT. It is translated as CATSTLFSNQPQHF.

The chain has TRBV29-1 and TRBJ2-5, with D perhaps TRBD2 (6 bases). Deletions cut 4 bases from V and 9 bases from J, with 6 bases between. Germline V gene sequence: CDR1 SQVTM, CDR2 ANQGSEA. CDR3 length: 9 amino acids. The CDR3 nucleotides are TGCAGCGTTGGGGGGGCCCAGTACTTC. This sequence encodes CSVGGAQYF.

At least ten counts were recorded for this clonotype. This rearrangement joins TRBV12-3 or TRBV12-4 to TRBJ1-5; TRBD1 matches 7 bases. J gave up 4 bases and V 6 bases, and 6 bases lay outside the gene matches. The CDR3 sequence is 14 residues long. The CDR3 coding sequence is TGTGCCAGCAGAAAGGACAGGCCGAATCAGCCCCAGCATTTT. Protein product: CASRKDRPNQPQHF.

This clonotype was recorded many times. CDR3 nucleotides: TGTGCCAGCAGCCACCCCGCGGGGAGTAATTCACCCCTCCACTTT. It codes for CASSHPAGSNSPLHF. The chain joins TRBV3-1 to TRBJ1-6; no firm D call. This CDR3 region has 15 residues. Germline CDR1 and CDR2: LGHDT and YNNKEL (reference sequence). The V end was cut by 3 bases, the J end by 6 bases, with 12 bases between.

The chain couples TRBV7-2 to TRBJ1-2; D not certain. Trimming stripped 4 bases from V and 2 bases from J, with 14 bases between. CDR3 size: 15 residues. Germline V gives CDR1 SGHTA, CDR2 FQGNSA. CDR3 coding DNA: TGTGCCAGCAGCTCAAGTTCCGTGGGAAACTATGGCTACACCTTC. Translated, it gives CASSSSSVGNYGYTF.

This clonotype was seen repeatedly, ten times or more. The CDR3 spells CASREGRQSNQPQHF. The CDR3 DNA reads TGTGCCAGCAGGGAGGGTCGACAGAGCAATCAGCCCCAGCATTTT. The chain employs TRBV6-5 and TRBJ1-5, with a tentative D call TRBD1 (5 bases). Germline V CDR1 and CDR2: MNHEY, SVGAGI. CDR3 length: 15 residues. Trimming left V 6 bases short and J 1 base short, with 13 bases between.

This clonotype showed up many times. This CDR3 is CSVVLRVSSYNEQFF. The CDR3 DNA follows: TGCAGCGTTGTACTGCGGGTAAGCTCCTACAATGAGCAGTTCTTC. The chain employs TRBV29-1 and TRBJ2-1; perhaps TRBD2 as D (5 bases). The germline V gene encodes CDR1 SQVTM and CDR2 ANQGSEA. The CDR3 contains 15 residues. With 4 bases removed from V and 0 bases from J, the gap between germline ends came to 13 bases.

This clonotype was seen repeatedly, ten times or more. The CDR3 loop reads CSVEASRGWGTDTQYF. CDR3 nucleotide sequence: TGCAGCGTTGAAGCCTCCAGGGGATGGGGCACAGATACGCAGTATTTT. V gene TRBV29-1 combines with J gene TRBJ2-3; possible D gene TRBD1, 6 bases. V lost 1 base to trimming and J lost 1 base, with 15 bases between them. The germline gives CDR1 SQVTM, CDR2 ANQGSEA. The length of the CDR3 is 16 residues.

The V and J genes are TRBV7-2 and TRBJ2-1; no definite D call. V was cut by 3 bases and J by 6 bases, with 12 bases left in between. The CDR3 is 14 residues long. The germline V gene has CDR1 SGHTA and CDR2 FQGNSA. The CDR3 region has the DNA TGTGCCAGCAGCTTTAGCACTCGAGCCAATGAGCAGTTCTTC. Amino acid sequence: CASSFSTRANEQFF.

This clonotype has a handful of counts. The chain has TRBV2 and TRBJ2-7; D not resolved. Trimming took off 3 bases at V and 7 bases at J, with 1 base between the two ends. CDR1 and CDR2 from the germline V gene are SNHLY and FYNNEI. CDR3 size: 9 residues. CDR3 loop: CASSEEQYF. The CDR3 nucleotides read TGTGCCAGCAGTGAGGAGCAGTACTTC. The whole variable domain, remainder taken from reference TRBV2 and TRBJ2-7, is EPEVTQTPSHQVTQMGQEVILRCVPISNHLYFYWYRQILGQKVEFLVSFYNNEISEKSEIFDDQFSVERPDGSNFTLKIRSTKLEDSAMYFCASSEEQYFGPGTRLTVT.

This chain connects TRBV7-9 to TRBJ2-3; a possible D gene is TRBD2 (6 bases). Germline CDR1 is SEHNR and CDR2 is FQNEAQ (reference sequence). V was clipped by 5 bases and J by 0 bases, with 15 bases between them. This CDR3 spans 16 amino acids. CDR3 sequence reads: CASSTPLAPSTDTQYF. The CDR3 DNA sequence: TGTGCCAGCAGCACTCCACTAGCCCCTAGCACAGATACGCAGTATTTT.

This clonotype was observed once. The CDR3 ends on some other residue instead of the conserved phenylalanine or tryptophan, so this is likely a read error. This chain joins TRBV7-3 and TRBJ2-2, with 8 nucleotides matching TRBD1. V shed 4 bases, J shed 0 bases, and the junction held 1 base outside the gene matches. The germline CDR1 and CDR2 sequences are SGHTA and FQGTGA. The CDR3 is made up of 15 amino acids. The CDR3: CASSWGQANTGELFI. Here the CDR3 DNA reads TGTGCCAGCAGCTGGGGACAGGCGAACACCGGGGAGCTGTTTATT.

This chain uses TRBV20-1 with TRBJ1-1; the D gene is possibly TRBD1 (5 bases). The CDR3 length is 14 residues. Between the trimmed V and J ends, which lost 6 bases and 0 bases, there was a span of 14 bases. Looked up from germline, CDR1 is DFQATT and CDR2 is SNEGSKA (reference sequence). CDR3 DNA sequence: TGCAGTGCCGGGAAGGGGCCGTTGAACACTGAAGCTTTCTTT. Amino acid sequence: CSAGKGPLNTEAFF.

There are a few counts of this clonotype. The rearrangement uses TRBV5-1 and TRBJ2-3; TRBD2 matches at 7 bases. The CDR3 has 17 amino acids. CDR1 is SGHRS and CDR2 is YFSETQ in the germline V gene. After removal of 2 bases from V and 2 bases from J, the junction contained 11 bases not matched to a gene. The CDR3 is CASSFHLTSSYTDTQYF. CDR3 in DNA: TGCGCCAGCAGCTTCCATTTGACTAGCAGCTACACAGATACGCAGTATTTT.

This clonotype was observed at least ten times. The rearrangement links TRBV7-2 to TRBJ1-5, with D tentatively TRBD1 (5 bases). The germline V gene has CDR1 SGHTA and CDR2 FQGNSA. V gave up 5 bases and J gave up 2 bases, with 13 bases separating them. The CDR3 totals 15 residues. The DNA for the CDR3 is TGTGCCAGCAGCCCAATCCAGGGTGGCAATCAGCCCCAGCATTTT. Translated: CASSPIQGGNQPQHF.

This clonotype was observed at least ten times. The rearrangement links TRBV7-2 to TRBJ2-1, with 7 bases identical to TRBD2. V lost 3 bases to trimming and J lost 3 bases; unmatched junction nucleotides: 5. The CDR3 runs 15 residues. CDR1 is SGHTA, CDR2 FQGNSA, per germline. CDR3 bases: TGTGCCAGCAGCTTTAGCCCTAGCGGCTACAATGAGCAGTTCTTC. Amino acid sequence: CASSFSPSGYNEQFF.

This clonotype was recorded many times. The chain links TRBV6-4 to TRBJ2-7; a weak D match, TRBD1 (5 bases). The ends were cut back, 6 bases at V and 6 bases at J, with 21 bases in the middle. Per germline, CDR1 MRHNA and CDR2 SNTAGT. The CDR3 contains 15 residues. Here the CDR3 reads CASRSRTRRCPEQYF. DNA of the CDR3: TGTGCCAGCAGAAGTCGGACAAGGCGGTGCCCCGAGCAGTACTTC.

The chain uses TRBV7-2 and TRBJ1-5; 7 nucleotides align to TRBD1. Germline V lookup: CDR1 SGHTA, CDR2 FQGNSA. The V segment lost 4 bases and the J segment 2 bases; nucleotides outside the gene matches: 5. This CDR3 has 15 amino acids. In DNA form, the CDR3 reads TGTGCCAGCAGCTCCAACCAGGGGGGCAATCAGCCCCAGCATTTT. It yields the protein CASSSNQGGNQPQHF. Supplemented by reference TRBV7-2 and TRBJ1-5, the full variable domain reads GAGVSQSPSNKVTEKGKDVELRCDPISGHTALYWYRQSLGQGLEFLIYFQGNSAPDKSGLPSDRFSAERTGGSVSTLTIQRTQQEDSAVYLCASSSNQGGNQPQHFGDGTRLSIL.

In its sample, this clonotype was seen a few times. V is TRBV25-1 and J is TRBJ2-1; D unresolved. The CDR3 spans 14 residues. Per the germline V gene, CDR1 is MGHDK and CDR2 is SYGVNS. V dropped 3 bases and J dropped 2 bases, with 8 bases sitting between them. The chain's CDR3 is CASSERSPYNEQFF. As DNA, the CDR3 is TGTGCCAGCAGTGAGCGCAGTCCCTACAATGAGCAGTTCTTC.

This clonotype was observed many times. J is TRBJ2-7 and V is TRBV28; D remains unclear. Germline V gene data show CDR1 as MDHEN and CDR2 as SYDVKM. Deletions cut 3 bases from V and 4 bases from J, with 16 bases between. This CDR3 has 15 residues. CDR3 loop: CASSFPAISGYEQYF. Written as DNA, the CDR3 is TGTGCCAGCAGTTTTCCGGCAATCTCAGGATACGAGCAGTACTTC. The full variable domain, with the rest looked up from reference TRBV28 and TRBJ2-7, is DVKVTQSSRYLVKRTGEKVFLECVQDMDHENMFWYRQDPGLGLRLIYFSYDVKMKEKGDIPEGYSVSREKKERFSLILESASTNQTSMYLCASSFPAISGYEQYFGPGTRLTVT.